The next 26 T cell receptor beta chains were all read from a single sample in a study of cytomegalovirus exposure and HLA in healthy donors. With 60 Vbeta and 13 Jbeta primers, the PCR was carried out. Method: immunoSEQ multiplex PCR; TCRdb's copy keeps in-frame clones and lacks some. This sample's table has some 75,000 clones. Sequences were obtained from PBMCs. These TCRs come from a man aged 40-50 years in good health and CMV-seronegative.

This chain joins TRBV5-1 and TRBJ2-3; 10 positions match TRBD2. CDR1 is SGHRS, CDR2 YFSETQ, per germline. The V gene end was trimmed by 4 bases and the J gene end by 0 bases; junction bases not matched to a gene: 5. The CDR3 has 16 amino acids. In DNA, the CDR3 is TGCGCCAGCAGCCTACCACTAGCGGGGAGCACAGATACGCAGTATTTT. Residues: CASSLPLAGSTDTQYF.

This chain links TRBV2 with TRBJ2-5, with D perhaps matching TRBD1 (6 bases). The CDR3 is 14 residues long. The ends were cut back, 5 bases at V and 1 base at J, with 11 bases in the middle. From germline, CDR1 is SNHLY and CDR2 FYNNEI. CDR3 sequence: CASSTDRSQETQYF. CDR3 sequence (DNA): TGTGCCAGCAGTACTGACAGGAGCCAAGAGACCCAGTACTTC.

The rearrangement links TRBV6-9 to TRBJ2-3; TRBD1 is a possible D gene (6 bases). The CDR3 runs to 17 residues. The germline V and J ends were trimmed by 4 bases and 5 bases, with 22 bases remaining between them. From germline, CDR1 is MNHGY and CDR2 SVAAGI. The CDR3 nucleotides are TGTGCCAGCAGTTCCCTCCGGGACACTCACTTCCTAGATACGCAGTATTTT. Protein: CASSSLRDTHFLDTQYF.

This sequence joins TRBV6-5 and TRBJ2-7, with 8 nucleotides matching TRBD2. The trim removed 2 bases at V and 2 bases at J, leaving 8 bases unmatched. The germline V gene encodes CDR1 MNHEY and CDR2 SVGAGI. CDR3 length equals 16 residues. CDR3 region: CASSYRGGASPYEQYF. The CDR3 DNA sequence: TGTGCCAGCAGTTACCGGGGGGGGGCGAGCCCCTACGAGCAGTACTTC.

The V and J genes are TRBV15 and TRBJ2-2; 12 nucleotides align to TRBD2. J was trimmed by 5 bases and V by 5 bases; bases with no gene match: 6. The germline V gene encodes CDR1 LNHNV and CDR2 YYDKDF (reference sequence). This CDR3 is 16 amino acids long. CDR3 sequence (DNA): TGTGCCACCAGCCCGCGACTAGCGGGGGTGACCGGGGAGCTGTTTTTT. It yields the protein CATSPRLAGVTGELFF.

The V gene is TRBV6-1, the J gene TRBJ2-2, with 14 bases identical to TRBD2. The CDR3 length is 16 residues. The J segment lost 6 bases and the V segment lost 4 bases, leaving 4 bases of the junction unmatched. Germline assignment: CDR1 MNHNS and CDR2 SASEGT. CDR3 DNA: TGTGCCAGCAGTGGGGGACTAGCGGGGGCAGCCGGGGAGCTGTTTTTT. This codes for CASSGGLAGAAGELFF.

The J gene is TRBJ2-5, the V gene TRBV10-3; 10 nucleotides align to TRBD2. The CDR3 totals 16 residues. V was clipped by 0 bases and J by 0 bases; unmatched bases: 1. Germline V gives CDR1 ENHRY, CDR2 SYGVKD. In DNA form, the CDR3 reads TGTGCCATCAGTGAGTCTAGCGGGGGGTACCAAGAGACCCAGTACTTC. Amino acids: CAISESSGGYQETQYF.

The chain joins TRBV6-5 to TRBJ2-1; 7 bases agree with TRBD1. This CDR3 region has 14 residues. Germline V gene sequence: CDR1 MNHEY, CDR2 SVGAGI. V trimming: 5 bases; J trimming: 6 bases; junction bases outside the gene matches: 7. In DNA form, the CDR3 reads TGTGCCAGCAGTAGACAGGGCGCCCTCAATGAGCAGTTCTTC. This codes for CASSRQGALNEQFF.

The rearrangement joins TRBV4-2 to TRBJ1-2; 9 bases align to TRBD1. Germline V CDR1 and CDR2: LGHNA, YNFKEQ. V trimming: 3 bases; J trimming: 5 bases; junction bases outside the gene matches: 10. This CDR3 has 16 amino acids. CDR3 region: CASSQVTGTGRYGYTF. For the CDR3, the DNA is TGTGCCAGCAGCCAGGTAACCGGGACAGGGAGATATGGCTACACCTTC.

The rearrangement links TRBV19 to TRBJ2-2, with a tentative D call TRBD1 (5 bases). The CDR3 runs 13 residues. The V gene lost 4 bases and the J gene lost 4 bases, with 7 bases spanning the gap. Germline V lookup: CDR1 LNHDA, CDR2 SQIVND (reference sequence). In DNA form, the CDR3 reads TGTGCCAGTAGTAATAGGGGCACCGGGGAGCTGTTTTTT. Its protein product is CASSNRGTGELFF.

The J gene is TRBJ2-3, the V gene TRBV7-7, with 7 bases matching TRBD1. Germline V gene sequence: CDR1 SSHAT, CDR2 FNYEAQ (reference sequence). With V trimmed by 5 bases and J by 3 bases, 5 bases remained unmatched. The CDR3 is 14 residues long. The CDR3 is CASSPGGITDTQYF. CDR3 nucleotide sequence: TGTGCCAGCAGCCCAGGGGGTATTACAGATACGCAGTATTTT.

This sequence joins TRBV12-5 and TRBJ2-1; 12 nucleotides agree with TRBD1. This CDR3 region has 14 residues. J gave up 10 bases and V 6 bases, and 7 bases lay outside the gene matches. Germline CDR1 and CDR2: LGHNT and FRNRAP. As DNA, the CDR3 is TGTGCTAGTGGGCTGGGACAGGGGGCTGGGGAGCAGTTCTTC. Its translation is CASGLGQGAGEQFF.

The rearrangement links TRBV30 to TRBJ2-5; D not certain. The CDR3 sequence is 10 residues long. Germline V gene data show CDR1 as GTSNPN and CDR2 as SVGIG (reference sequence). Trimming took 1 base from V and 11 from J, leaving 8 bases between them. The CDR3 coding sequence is TGTGCCTGGAGTGATACACAGCAGTACTTC. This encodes CAWSDTQQYF.

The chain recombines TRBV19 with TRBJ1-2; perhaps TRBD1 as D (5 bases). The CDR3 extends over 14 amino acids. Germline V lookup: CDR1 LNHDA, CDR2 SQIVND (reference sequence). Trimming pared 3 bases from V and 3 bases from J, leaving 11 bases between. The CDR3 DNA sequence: TGTGCCAGTAGTATCGCGGACAACTACTATGGCTACACCTTC. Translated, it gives CASSIADNYYGYTF.

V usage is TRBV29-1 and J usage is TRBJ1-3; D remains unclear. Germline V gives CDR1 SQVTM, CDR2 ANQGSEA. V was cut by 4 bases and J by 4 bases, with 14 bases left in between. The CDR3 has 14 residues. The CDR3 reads CSVAPPGVGNTIYF. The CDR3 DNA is TGCAGCGTTGCCCCCCCCGGGGTCGGAAACACCATATATTTT.

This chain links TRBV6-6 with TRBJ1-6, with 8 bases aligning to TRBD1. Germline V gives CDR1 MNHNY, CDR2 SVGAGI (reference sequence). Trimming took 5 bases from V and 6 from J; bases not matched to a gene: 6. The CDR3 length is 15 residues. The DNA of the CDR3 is TGTGCCAGCAGTACCGGACAGGGCCTTAATTCACCCCTCCACTTT. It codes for CASSTGQGLNSPLHF.

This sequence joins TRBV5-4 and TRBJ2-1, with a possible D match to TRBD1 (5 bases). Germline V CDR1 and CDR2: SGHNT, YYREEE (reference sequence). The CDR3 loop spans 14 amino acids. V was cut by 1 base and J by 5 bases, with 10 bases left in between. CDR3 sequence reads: CASSLRGRNNEQFF. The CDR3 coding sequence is TGTGCCAGCAGCTTGAGGGGTCGGAACAATGAGCAGTTCTTC.

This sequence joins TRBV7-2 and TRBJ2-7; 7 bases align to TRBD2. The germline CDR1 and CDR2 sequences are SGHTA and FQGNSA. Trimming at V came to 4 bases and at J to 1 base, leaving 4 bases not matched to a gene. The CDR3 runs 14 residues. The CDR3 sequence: CASSSPSGSYEQYF. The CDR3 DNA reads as TGTGCCAGCAGCTCGCCTAGCGGATCCTACGAGCAGTACTTC.

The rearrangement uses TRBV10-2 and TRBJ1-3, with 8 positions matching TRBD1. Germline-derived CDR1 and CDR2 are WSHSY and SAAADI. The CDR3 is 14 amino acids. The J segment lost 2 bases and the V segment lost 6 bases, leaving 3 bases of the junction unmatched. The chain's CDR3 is CASRPQGAGNTIYF. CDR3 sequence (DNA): TGCGCCAGCAGGCCACAGGGGGCTGGAAACACCATATATTTT.

The DNA of the CDR3 is TGTGCCAGCAGCGTAGCAGATTTTCTGAGAAACACCATATATTTT. The encoded protein is CASSVADFLRNTIYF. The V and J genes are TRBV9 and TRBJ1-3; unclear D gene. V lost 0 bases and J lost 5, with 12 bases in between. The CDR3 runs to 15 residues. CDR1 is SGDLS and CDR2 is YYNGEE in the germline V gene.

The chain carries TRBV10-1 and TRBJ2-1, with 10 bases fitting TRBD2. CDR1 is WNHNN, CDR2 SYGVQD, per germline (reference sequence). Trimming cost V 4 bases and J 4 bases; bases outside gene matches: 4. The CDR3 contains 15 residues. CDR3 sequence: CASSVASGGYNEQFF. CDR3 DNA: TGCGCCAGCAGTGTGGCTAGCGGGGGTTACAATGAGCAGTTCTTC.

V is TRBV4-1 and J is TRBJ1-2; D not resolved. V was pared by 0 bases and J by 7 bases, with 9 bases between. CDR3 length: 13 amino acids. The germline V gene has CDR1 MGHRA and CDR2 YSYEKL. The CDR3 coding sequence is TGCGCCAGCAGCCAAGAAAACTCGGGTGGCTACACCTTC. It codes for CASSQENSGGYTF.

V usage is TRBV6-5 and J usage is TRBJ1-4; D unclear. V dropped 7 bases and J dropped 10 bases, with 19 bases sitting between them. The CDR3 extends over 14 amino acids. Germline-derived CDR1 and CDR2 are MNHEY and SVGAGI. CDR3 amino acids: CASTRTHRSGKLFF. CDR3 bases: TGTGCCAGCACCCGCACCCACCGCAGCGGAAAACTGTTTTTT.

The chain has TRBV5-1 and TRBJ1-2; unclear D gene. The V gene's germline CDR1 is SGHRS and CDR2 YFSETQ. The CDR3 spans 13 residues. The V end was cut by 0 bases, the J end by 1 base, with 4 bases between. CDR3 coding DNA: TGCGCCAGCAGCTTGGACAGTAACTATGGCTACACCTTC. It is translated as CASSLDSNYGYTF.

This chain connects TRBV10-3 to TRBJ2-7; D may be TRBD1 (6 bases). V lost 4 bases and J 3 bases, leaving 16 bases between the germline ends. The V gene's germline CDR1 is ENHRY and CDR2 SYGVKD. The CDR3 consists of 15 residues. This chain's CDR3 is CAISGGDTPNYEQYF. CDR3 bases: TGTGCCATCAGTGGAGGGGACACCCCGAACTACGAGCAGTACTTC.

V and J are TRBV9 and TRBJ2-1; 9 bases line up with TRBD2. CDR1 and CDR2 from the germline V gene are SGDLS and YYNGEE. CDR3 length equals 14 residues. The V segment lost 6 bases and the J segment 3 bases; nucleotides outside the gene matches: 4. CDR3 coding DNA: TGTGCCAGCACCCCAGCGGGAGGCTACAATGAGCAGTTCTTC. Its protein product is CASTPAGGYNEQFF.